The 32 T cell receptor beta chains reported below all come from one sample, sequenced in a study of blood T cell repertoires in COVID-19. Some clones are missing from TCRdb's copy, which holds only in-frame ones; the method was immunoSEQ multiplex PCR. In the table there are a few hundred thousand clones, 90% of which are singletons. The sample consisted of peripheral blood. The receptors here all came from a woman in her forties or fifties with COVID-19, enrolled during active disease.

This chain links TRBV9 with TRBJ1-1; possible D gene TRBD1, 5 bases. V shed 3 bases and J shed 4 bases, with 16 bases lying between them. Germline lookup yields CDR1 SGDLS and CDR2 YYNGEE. The CDR3 is 15 amino acids. DNA for the CDR3: TGTGCCAGCAGCGCAACGGCAGGGTGGAGCACTGAAGCTTTCTTT. It encodes CASSATAGWSTEAFF.

J is TRBJ1-1 and V is TRBV6-6, with 8 bases that match TRBD1. The CDR3 is made up of 11 amino acids. CDR1 and CDR2 from the germline V gene are MNHNY and SVGAGI (reference sequence). V shed 7 bases, J shed 7 bases, and the junction held 2 bases outside the gene matches. CDR3 sequence (DNA): TGTGCCAGCATTGACAGGGGTGAAGCTTTCTTT. Encoded protein: CASIDRGEAFF.

V gene TRBV29-1 combines with J gene TRBJ2-3; D possibly corresponds to TRBD2 (5 bases). V lost 7 bases and J 3 bases, leaving 14 bases between the germline ends. Germline values: CDR1 SQVTM, CDR2 ANQGSEA. The CDR3 runs to 13 residues. This CDR3 reads CSAVAGGTDTQYF. CDR3 sequence (DNA): TGCAGCGCAGTCGCGGGCGGAACAGATACGCAGTATTTT.

The chain combines TRBV11-3 with TRBJ1-1; D is ambiguous. V was trimmed by 6 bases and J by 6 bases, leaving 8 bases between them. Per germline, CDR1 SGHNT and CDR2 YENEEA. This CDR3 has 11 amino acids. CDR3: CASRYKSEAFF. CDR3 bases: TGTGCCAGCAGGTATAAATCTGAAGCTTTCTTT.

The chain links TRBV6-2 or TRBV6-3 to TRBJ2-7; D is possibly TRBD2 (5 bases). Germline lookup yields CDR1 MNHEY and CDR2 SVGEGT. The V end was cut by 0 bases, the J end by 5 bases, with 17 bases between. The CDR3 extends over 16 amino acids. The CDR3 protein is CASSYSIGESVHEQYF. Written as DNA, the CDR3 is TGTGCCAGCAGTTACTCCATCGGGGAAAGTGTCCACGAGCAGTACTTC.

This clone was counted once. The CDR3 DNA reads as TGTGCCAGCAGGCCGGGACAAATTAACTATGGCTACACCTTC. It yields the protein CASRPGQINYGYTF. The rearrangement links TRBV27 to TRBJ1-2; TRBD1 might be the D (6 bases). The CDR3 has 14 amino acids. V shed 6 bases and J shed 1 base, with 12 bases lying between them. Germline CDR1 reads MNHEY; CDR2 reads SMNVEV (reference sequence).

V and J are TRBV5-5 and TRBJ2-1; 9 bases line up with TRBD1. Germline loops: CDR1 SGHKS, CDR2 YYEKEE (reference sequence). The length of the CDR3 is 15 residues. V shed 1 base, J shed 3 bases, and the junction held 2 bases outside the gene matches. The CDR3 DNA reads as TGTGCCAGCAGCTTGTCGGGACAGGGCTACAATGAGCAGTTCTTC. Amino acids: CASSLSGQGYNEQFF.

V is TRBV4-3 and J is TRBJ1-2; a possible D gene is TRBD1 (6 bases). Germline V gene sequence: CDR1 LGHNA, CDR2 YSLEER. V lost 1 base and J 4 bases, leaving 13 bases between the germline ends. This CDR3 contains 15 residues. In DNA form, the CDR3 reads TGCGCCAGCAGCCAAGCTCCAGCAGGGGTCTATGGCTACACCTTC. Translated: CASSQAPAGVYGYTF.

This clone was seen a handful of times. The V call is TRBV7-9, the J call TRBJ1-5; maybe TRBD1 (5 bases). The CDR3 sequence is 15 residues long. Trimming took off 3 bases at V and 0 bases at J, with 9 bases between the two ends. Germline V CDR1 and CDR2: SEHNR, FQNEAQ (reference sequence). This CDR3 is CASSLGDSSNQPQHF. In DNA form, the CDR3 reads TGTGCCAGCAGCTTGGGGGACTCTAGCAATCAGCCCCAGCATTTT.

This clone was seen only once. The chain recombines TRBV21-1 with TRBJ1-1; TRBD1, the table's D call, was not compared with the DNA. TRBV21-1 is a documented pseudogene. The CDR3 has 14 residues. CDR3 loop: CASSEQGRNTEAFF. The CDR3 DNA follows: TGTGCCAGCAGCGAACAGGGAAGGAACACTGAAGCTTTCTTT.

The gene calls are TRBV10-3 and TRBJ1-4; TRBD1 is a possible D gene (5 bases). The CDR3 is made up of 16 amino acids. Germline CDR1 and CDR2: ENHRY and SYGVKD. V lost 0 bases, J lost 0 bases, and 8 bases lay in between. For the CDR3, the DNA is TGTGCCATCAGTGAGTCGACAGTCGCAACTAATGAAAAACTGTTTTTT. It encodes CAISESTVATNEKLFF.

This clone has just one count. The V and J genes are TRBV5-6 and TRBJ2-3; 7 nucleotides match TRBD1. This CDR3 region has 14 residues. V lost 4 bases to trimming and J lost 7 bases; unmatched junction nucleotides: 9. CDR1 SGHDT and CDR2 YYEEEE come from the germline V gene. In nucleotides, the CDR3 is TGTGCCAGCAGCCGGCCCAAGACAGGGAATACGCAGTATTTT. This translates into CASSRPKTGNTQYF. Using reference TRBV5-6 and TRBJ2-3 for the parts outside the CDR3, the full variable domain is DAGVTQSPTHLIKTRGQQVTLRCSPKSGHDTVSWYQQALGQGPQFIFQYYEEEERQRGNFPDRFSGHQFPNYSSELNVNALLLGDSALYLCASSRPKTGNTQYFGPGTRLTVL.

This clone has only one observation. This chain links TRBV11-2 with TRBJ1-1, with 10 bases that match TRBD1. Germline-derived CDR1 and CDR2 are SGHAT and FQNNGV. The CDR3 consists of 15 residues. Trimming took 5 bases from V and 5 from J; bases not matched to a gene: 8. The CDR3 DNA is TGTGCCAGCAGCCCCGGGACAGGGGTTTGGACTGAAGCTTTCTTT. Its protein is CASSPGTGVWTEAFF.

CDR3 sequence (DNA): TGCGCCACCTCCCAGCTAGAAAACACCGGGGAGCTGTTTTTT. Translated: CATSQLENTGELFF. The chain is built from TRBV5-1 and TRBJ2-2; D unresolved. Trimming shortened V by 9 bases and J by 2 bases, and 14 bases separated the two germline ends. The CDR3 runs to 14 residues. Germline CDR1 is SGHRS and CDR2 is YFSETQ.

This chain uses TRBV7-9 with TRBJ2-5, with TRBD2 as a possible D gene (5 bases). The V and J ends lost 5 bases and 5 bases respectively, with 24 bases between them. The CDR3 runs to 17 residues. Germline V lookup: CDR1 SEHNR, CDR2 FQNEAQ (reference sequence). The CDR3 reads CASSISRRPRPGETQYF. The CDR3, as DNA: TGTGCCAGCAGCATTAGTAGGCGACCGCGTCCGGGGGAGACCCAGTACTTC. Supplemented by reference TRBV7-9 and TRBJ2-5, the full variable domain reads DTGVSQNPRHKITKRGQNVTFRCDPISEHNRLYWYRQTLGQGPEFLTYFQNEAQLEKSRLLSDRFSAERPKGSFSTLEIQRTEQGDSAMYLCASSISRRPRPGETQYFGPGTRLLVL.

CDR3 sequence: CASSRPGTGVNEQYF. The CDR3 DNA is TGTGCCAGCAGCCGCCCCGGGACAGGGGTCAACGAGCAGTACTTC. The rearrangement links TRBV6-5 to TRBJ2-7; TRBD1 matches at 10 bases. The J segment lost 5 bases and the V segment lost 6 bases, leaving 10 bases of the junction unmatched. The CDR3 has 15 amino acids. Germline V gene sequence: CDR1 MNHEY, CDR2 SVGAGI.

V usage is TRBV6-2 or TRBV6-3 and J usage is TRBJ2-3; no clear D gene. The CDR3 totals 15 residues. Germline values: CDR1 MNHEY, CDR2 SVGEGT. V lost 5 bases and J 0 bases, leaving 12 bases between the germline ends. The CDR3 nucleotides are TGTGCCAGCAGTCAGACTCAGTCTAGCACAGATACGCAGTATTTT. This codes for CASSQTQSSTDTQYF.

This rearrangement joins TRBV7-2 to TRBJ1-1; no reliable D call. The CDR3 spans 17 residues. V was trimmed by 0 bases and J by 3 bases, leaving 17 bases between them. CDR1 and CDR2 from the germline V gene are SGHTA and FQGNSA. The CDR3 sequence: CASSLASSGPRDTEAFF. CDR3 nucleotide sequence: TGTGCCAGCAGCTTAGCGTCCTCGGGCCCGAGGGACACTGAAGCTTTCTTT.

The table lists this clone with a few counts. The chain uses TRBV4-2 and TRBJ2-5, with D tentatively TRBD2 (6 bases). Trimming cost V 3 bases and J 5 bases, with 16 bases left between them. The CDR3 has 15 residues. Looked up from germline, CDR1 is LGHNA and CDR2 is YNFKEQ. The CDR3 protein is CASSHYPGGLETQYF. In DNA form, the CDR3 reads TGTGCCAGCAGCCATTACCCCGGGGGTCTGGAGACCCAGTACTTC.

The J gene is TRBJ2-3, the V gene TRBV24-1, with D possibly TRBD2 on 6 matching bases. The CDR3 has 17 residues. Germline-derived CDR1 and CDR2 are KGHDR and SFDVKD. V was pared by 1 base and J by 0 bases, with 13 bases between. The CDR3 bases are TGTGCCACCAGTGATTTCGTTGGGCGGGAAAGCACAGATACGCAGTATTTT. It is translated as CATSDFVGRESTDTQYF.

As to this clone: The identical CDR3 is also encoded by other nucleotide sequences in the sample. This chain joins TRBV3-1 (or the pseudogene TRBV3-2) and TRBJ2-2; TRBD1 matches 9 bases. The CDR3 has 14 amino acids. Per germline, CDR1 LGHDT and CDR2 YNNKEL (reference sequence). V shed 6 bases and J 1 base; nucleotides not matched to a gene: 0. DNA for the CDR3: TGTGCCAGCAGGGACAGGGGGAACACCGGGGAGCTGTTTTTT. The encoded protein is CASRDRGNTGELFF.

This chain connects TRBV18 to TRBJ1-1; D possibly corresponds to TRBD1 (6 bases). Per the germline V gene, CDR1 is KGHSH and CDR2 is LQKENI. With 6 bases removed from V and 6 bases from J, the gap between germline ends came to 17 bases. The CDR3 loop spans 14 amino acids. The CDR3 nucleotides are TGTGCCAGCTCCTCCTACAGCCCAGGGGCTGAAGCTTTCTTT. Its protein product is CASSSYSPGAEAFF.

The gene calls are TRBV7-8 and TRBJ1-1; TRBD1 matches at 9 bases. The CDR3 runs 15 residues. Looked up from germline, CDR1 is SGHVS and CDR2 is FQNEAQ. V shed 5 bases, J shed 2 bases, and the junction held 6 bases outside the gene matches. As DNA, the CDR3 is TGTGCCAGCAGCCCCCACAGGGGGCCTAACACTGAAGCTTTCTTT. Residues: CASSPHRGPNTEAFF. Full variable domain (rest looked up from reference TRBV7-8 and TRBJ1-1): GAGVSQSPRYKVAKRGQDVALRCDPISGHVSLFWYQQALGQGPEFLTYFQNEAQLDKSGLPSDRFFAERPEGSVSTLKIQRTQQEDSAVYLCASSPHRGPNTEAFFGQGTRLTVV.

The rearrangement uses TRBV6-1 and TRBJ1-4, with D unresolved. V lost 8 bases and J lost 5, with 9 bases in between. Germline lookup yields CDR1 MNHNS and CDR2 SASEGT. This CDR3 is built from 12 residues. DNA for the CDR3: TGTGCCAGCCGGGGAGGGAATGAAAAACTGTTTTTT. Protein product: CASRGGNEKLFF.

The chain combines TRBV10-3 with TRBJ1-5; D unclear. V dropped 6 bases and J dropped 3 bases, with 9 bases sitting between them. The CDR3 covers 13 residues. The germline CDR1 and CDR2 sequences are ENHRY and SYGVKD. DNA for the CDR3: TGTGCCATCAGGGCAGGTTTCAATCAGCCCCAGCATTTT. It is translated as CAIRAGFNQPQHF.

The rearrangement uses TRBV2 and TRBJ1-1; no reliable D call. Trimming removed 2 bases from V and 10 bases from J, with 11 bases in between. Germline-derived CDR1 and CDR2 are SNHLY and FYNNEI. CDR3 length: 12 residues. The CDR3 DNA sequence: TGTGCCAGCAGTGAAAGTCTAAGATCAGCTTTCTTT. Translating gives CASSESLRSAFF.

The V gene is TRBV14, the J gene TRBJ2-5; the D gene is possibly TRBD2 (6 bases). The length of the CDR3 is 14 residues. Germline loops: CDR1 SGHDN, CDR2 FVKESK. V lost 1 base to trimming and J lost 4 bases, with 10 bases between them. The CDR3 loop reads CASSQVGRGETQYF. CDR3 DNA sequence: TGTGCCAGCAGCCAAGTCGGGAGAGGAGAGACCCAGTACTTC.

The gene calls are TRBV30 and TRBJ1-2; TRBD1 agrees at 8 bases. This CDR3 contains 12 residues. The ends lost 2 bases at V and 7 bases at J; junction bases unmatched: 3. Looked up from germline, CDR1 is GTSNPN and CDR2 is SVGIG (reference sequence). CDR3 loop: CAWSLDRVGYTF. The DNA for the CDR3 is TGTGCCTGGAGTTTGGACAGGGTTGGCTACACCTTC.

V gene TRBV11-2 combines with J gene TRBJ1-2, with 10 positions matching TRBD1. This CDR3 region has 14 residues. Germline CDR1 SGHAT, CDR2 FQNNGV. V shed 4 bases and J 8 bases; nucleotides not matched to a gene: 7. For the CDR3, the DNA is TGTGCCAGCAGCTCTACCCGGGACAGGGGCGGCTACACCTTC. This sequence encodes CASSSTRDRGGYTF.

The gene calls are TRBV6-6 and TRBJ1-1; D not certain. Trimming cost V 5 bases and J 5 bases, with 9 bases left between them. CDR3 size: 12 residues. From germline, CDR1 is MNHNY and CDR2 SVGAGI (reference sequence). The CDR3 nucleotides are TGTGCCAGCAGTCGGTCAGTAACTGAAGCTTTCTTT. Amino acid sequence: CASSRSVTEAFF.

The chain uses TRBV7-2 and TRBJ2-7; possible D gene TRBD1, 5 bases. This CDR3 has 15 residues. Germline V gene sequence: CDR1 SGHTA, CDR2 FQGNSA. The germline V and J ends were trimmed by 3 bases and 6 bases, with 18 bases remaining between them. DNA of the CDR3: TGTGCCAGCAGCTTGATTGCCGGCAGGGTCGGCGAGCAGTACTTC. Translation: CASSLIAGRVGEQYF. Based on the CDR3 plus reference TRBV7-2 and TRBJ2-7, the full variable domain is GAGVSQSPSNKVTEKGKDVELRCDPISGHTALYWYRQSLGQGLEFLIYFQGNSAPDKSGLPSDRFSAERTGGSVSTLTIQRTQQEDSAVYLCASSLIAGRVGEQYFGPGTRLTVT.

V usage is TRBV30 and J usage is TRBJ1-2; D not certain. From germline, CDR1 is GTSNPN and CDR2 SVGIG (reference sequence). This CDR3 has 11 residues. V dropped 3 bases and J dropped 2 bases, with 4 bases sitting between them. CDR3 nucleotides: TGTGCCTGGAGCGTCAACTATGGCTACACCTTC. Translation: CAWSVNYGYTF.